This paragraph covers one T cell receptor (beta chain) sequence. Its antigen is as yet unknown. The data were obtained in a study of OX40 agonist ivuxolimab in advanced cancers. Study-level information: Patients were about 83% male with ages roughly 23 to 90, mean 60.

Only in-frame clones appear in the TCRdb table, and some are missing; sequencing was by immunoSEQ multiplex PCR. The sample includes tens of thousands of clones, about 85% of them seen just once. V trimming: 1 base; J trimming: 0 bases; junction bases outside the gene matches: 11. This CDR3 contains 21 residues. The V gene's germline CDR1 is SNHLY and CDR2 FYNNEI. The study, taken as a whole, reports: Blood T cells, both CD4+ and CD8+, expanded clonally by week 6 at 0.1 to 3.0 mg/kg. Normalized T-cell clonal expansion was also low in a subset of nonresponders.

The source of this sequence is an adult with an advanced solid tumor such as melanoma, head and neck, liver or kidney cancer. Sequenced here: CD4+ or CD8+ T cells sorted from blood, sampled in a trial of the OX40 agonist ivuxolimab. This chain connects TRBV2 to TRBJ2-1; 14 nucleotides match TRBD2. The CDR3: CASSEEMVTSGRARSYNEQFF. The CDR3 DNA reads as TGTGCCAGCAGTGAAGAAATGGTGACTAGCGGGAGGGCCCGCTCCTACAATGAGCAGTTCTTC. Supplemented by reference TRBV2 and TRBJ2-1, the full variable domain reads EPEVTQTPSHQVTQMGQEVILRCVPISNHLYFYWYRQILGQKVEFLVSFYNNEISEKSEIFDDQFSVERPDGSNFTLKIRSTKLEDSAMYFCASSEEMVTSGRARSYNEQFFGPGTRLTVL.